Presented here are 26 T cell receptor beta chains from one specimen sequenced in a study of T cell changes during pregnancy in multiple sclerosis. Generated by immunoSEQ multiplex PCR, the TCRdb table keeps only in-frame clones and is missing some. The sample records 55,000 to 80,000 clones, 90% to 95% being singletons. The sample consisted of CD8+ T cells from peripheral blood mononuclear cells, taken in the second trimester of pregnancy. These receptors came from a female donor with multiple sclerosis, enrolled in a pregnancy study.

This chain uses TRBV19 with TRBJ2-3, with D tentatively TRBD2 (6 bases). This CDR3 contains 17 residues. Trimming took 6 bases from V and 2 from J, leaving 21 bases between them. In germline, CDR1 is LNHDA, CDR2 SQIVND (reference sequence). CDR3 DNA: TGTGCCAGTAGCGTACTGATGGCGGGGTCCCTCACAGATACGCAGTATTTT. This encodes CASSVLMAGSLTDTQYF.

The V call is TRBV27, the J call TRBJ2-7, with D maybe TRBD2 (7 bases). CDR3 length equals 15 residues. V was clipped by 5 bases and J by 5 bases, with 19 bases between them. Germline V gene lookup returns CDR1 MNHEY and CDR2 SMNVEV (reference sequence). CDR3 DNA sequence: TGTGCCAGCAGTCCCCGAGGGGGGGGTACCCACGAGCAGTACTTC. Its translation is CASSPRGGGTHEQYF.

V is TRBV11-2 and J is TRBJ2-7, with TRBD1 matching over 7 bases. Germline lookup yields CDR1 SGHAT and CDR2 FQNNGV. The CDR3 has 13 amino acids. V was clipped by 5 bases and J by 4 bases; unmatched bases: 5. The CDR3 loop reads CASSTQTGYEQYF. The CDR3 coding sequence is TGTGCCAGCAGCACCCAGACAGGGTACGAGCAGTACTTC.

This chain uses TRBV30 with TRBJ2-5; the match to TRBD2 covers 8 bases. Germline V gene data show CDR1 as GTSNPN and CDR2 as SVGIG (reference sequence). This CDR3 is 15 amino acids long. V trimming: 0 bases; J trimming: 5 bases; junction bases outside the gene matches: 8. CDR3 amino acids: CAWSVDGRARETQYF. The CDR3 DNA reads TGTGCCTGGAGTGTAGACGGGAGGGCCCGTGAGACCCAGTACTTC.

V is TRBV9 and J is TRBJ1-3; D is unclear. CDR3 length equals 14 residues. V was clipped by 4 bases and J by 4 bases, with 12 bases between them. In germline, CDR1 is SGDLS, CDR2 YYNGEE. DNA for the CDR3: TGTGCCAGCAGCAGCTCTGGGCCGGGAAACACCATATATTTT. Translating it yields CASSSSGPGNTIYF.

The chain carries TRBV7-6 and TRBJ1-1, with D possibly matching TRBD1 (6 bases). Looked up from germline, CDR1 is SGHVS and CDR2 is FNYEAQ. Trimming left V 1 base short and J 3 bases short, with 18 bases between. The CDR3 is made up of 17 amino acids. CDR3 loop: CASSLDPGRRTDTEAFF. CDR3 sequence (DNA): TGTGCCAGCAGCTTAGACCCGGGACGCAGGACAGACACTGAAGCTTTCTTT.

The rearrangement joins TRBV4-1 to TRBJ2-7; 7 nucleotides align to TRBD2. Losses at the gene ends were 4 bases for V and 3 bases for J; bases not matched to a gene: 12. The germline CDR1 and CDR2 sequences are MGHRA and YSYEKL. The CDR3 has 16 residues. DNA for the CDR3: TGCGCCAGCAGCCCCCGTGAGGGGCTAGCGGACTACGAGCAGTACTTC. As protein: CASSPREGLADYEQYF.

The V and J genes are TRBV18 and TRBJ2-7; 8 nucleotides agree with TRBD2. CDR3 length: 15 amino acids. V was clipped by 4 bases and J by 5 bases; unmatched bases: 10. Germline CDR1 reads KGHSH; CDR2 reads LQKENI. The DNA for the CDR3 is TGTGCCAGCTCACTTCGGGAGGGTATCTGGGACGAGCAGTACTTC. Amino acids: CASSLREGIWDEQYF.

V is TRBV5-6 and J is TRBJ2-1, with a weak D call TRBD2 (5 bases). CDR1 is SGHDT and CDR2 is YYEEEE in the germline V gene. With 6 bases removed from V and 2 bases from J, the gap between germline ends came to 12 bases. This CDR3 has 14 amino acids. DNA for the CDR3: TGTGCCAGCACCGGACTGCAGACCTACAATGAGCAGTTCTTC. Protein product: CASTGLQTYNEQFF.

The chain uses TRBV19 and TRBJ2-7, with 10 nucleotides matching TRBD1. V trimming: 4 bases; J trimming: 2 bases; junction bases outside the gene matches: 2. This CDR3 is built from 14 residues. The germline V gene encodes CDR1 LNHDA and CDR2 SQIVND (reference sequence). DNA for the CDR3: TGTGCCAGTAGTAGTGGACAGGGGGCCTACGAGCAGTACTTC. Protein sequence: CASSSGQGAYEQYF.

The chain combines TRBV21-1 with TRBJ1-1. TRBV21-1 is reported as a pseudogene. The CDR3 runs 18 residues. CDR3 loop: CASSKRGGVFFMNTEAFF. Written as DNA, the CDR3 is TGTGCCAGCAGCAAACGGGGAGGGGTTTTTTTTATGAACACTGAAGCTTTCTTT.

The chain is built from TRBV7-9 and TRBJ2-1; TRBD2 aligns across 9 bases. Germline V gene data show CDR1 as SEHNR and CDR2 as FQNEAQ (reference sequence). V lost 3 bases and J lost 6; bases outside the gene matches: 0. The CDR3 consists of 13 residues. The CDR3 sequence is CASSFSGSNEQFF. Written as DNA, the CDR3 is TGTGCCAGCAGCTTTAGCGGGAGCAATGAGCAGTTCTTC.

In this sample, this clone turned up once. CDR3 region: CASSQGQGVTGKDGYTF. CDR3 DNA sequence: TGCGCCAGCAGCCAAGGTCAGGGGGTTACAGGGAAGGATGGCTACACCTTC. The rearrangement joins TRBV4-1 to TRBJ1-2; 7 bases line up with TRBD1. The germline CDR1 and CDR2 sequences are MGHRA and YSYEKL. CDR3 length: 17 residues. The V gene end was trimmed by 1 base and the J gene end by 6 bases; junction bases not matched to a gene: 14.

Concerning this clone: Other nucleotide sequences in the sample specify the same CDR3. This rearrangement joins TRBV5-5 to TRBJ2-7; 7 bases are a match to TRBD2. V lost 2 bases, J lost 3 bases, and 5 bases stayed unmatched. The germline gives CDR1 SGHKS, CDR2 YYEKEE (reference sequence). This CDR3 region has 14 residues. The CDR3 nucleotides are TGTGCCAGCAGCTTTGGAGCTAGCGGCTACGAGCAGTACTTC. It translates to CASSFGASGYEQYF. Supplemented by reference TRBV5-5 and TRBJ2-7, the full variable domain reads DAGVTQSPTHLIKTRGQQVTLRCSPISGHKSVSWYQQVLGQGPQFIFQYYEKEERGRGNFPDRFSARQFPNYSSELNVNALLLGDSALYLCASSFGASGYEQYFGPGTRLTVT.

This clone occurred once. The rearrangement links TRBV7-9 to TRBJ2-3; D remains ambiguous. This CDR3 has 15 amino acids. Germline V gene sequence: CDR1 SEHNR, CDR2 FQNEAQ (reference sequence). The V end was cut by 6 bases, the J end by 2 bases, with 15 bases between. CDR3 DNA sequence: TGTGCCAGCAGTACACTGACTCCCGCCACAGATACGCAGTATTTT. Its translation: CASSTLTPATDTQYF.

This clone was counted once. This rearrangement joins TRBV9 to TRBJ2-1; 8 bases map to TRBD2. Germline CDR1 and CDR2: SGDLS and YYNGEE. The CDR3 has 13 residues. J gave up 5 bases and V 8 bases, and 6 bases lay outside the gene matches. The CDR3 spells CASASGRNNEQFF. The CDR3 bases are TGTGCCAGTGCTAGCGGGCGTAACAATGAGCAGTTCTTC.

This clone appeared a single time. This sequence joins TRBV5-1 and TRBJ2-1, with 10 positions matching TRBD2. The CDR3 is 14 amino acids. The trim removed 4 bases at V and 7 bases at J, leaving 5 bases unmatched. Germline V gene data show CDR1 as SGHRS and CDR2 as YFSETQ. CDR3 region: CASSVPSGRNEQFF. As DNA, the CDR3 is TGCGCCAGCAGCGTCCCTAGCGGGAGAAATGAGCAGTTCTTC.

This chain joins TRBV27 and TRBJ1-1; TRBD1 matches at 8 bases. CDR3 size: 16 residues. Trimming cost V 0 bases and J 7 bases; bases outside gene matches: 10. Germline values: CDR1 MNHEY, CDR2 SMNVEV (reference sequence). As DNA, the CDR3 is TGTGCCAGCAGTTTATCGGGCGGGACAGGAAATTTTGAAGCTTTCTTT. This codes for CASSLSGGTGNFEAFF.

This clone was recorded only once. This chain joins TRBV6-1 and TRBJ2-1; 9 positions match TRBD2. Germline assignment: CDR1 MNHNS and CDR2 SASEGT. The CDR3 loop spans 14 amino acids. V was clipped by 8 bases and J by 0 bases; unmatched bases: 2. CDR3 region: CASYSGSSYNEQFF. CDR3 bases: TGTGCCAGCTATAGCGGGAGCTCCTACAATGAGCAGTTCTTC.

The rearrangement joins TRBV19 to TRBJ2-7, with 10 bases matching TRBD2. The ends lost 6 bases at V and 5 bases at J; junction bases unmatched: 10. This CDR3 spans 15 amino acids. CDR1 is LNHDA, CDR2 SQIVND, per germline (reference sequence). CDR3 sequence reads: CASSPLAGVLDEQYF. CDR3 sequence (DNA): TGTGCCAGTAGCCCCCTAGCGGGAGTATTGGACGAGCAGTACTTC.

The V call is TRBV19, the J call TRBJ2-2, with 10 nucleotides matching TRBD1. The junction had 5 bases not matched to a gene; V was cut back by 4 bases and J by 3 bases. The CDR3 has 16 amino acids. Germline V gene sequence: CDR1 LNHDA, CDR2 SQIVND (reference sequence). CDR3 bases: TGTGCCAGTAGTACCTGGGACAGGGGATACACCGGGGAGCTGTTTTTT. Amino acid sequence: CASSTWDRGYTGELFF.

V and J are TRBV30 and TRBJ2-1; 7 nucleotides agree with TRBD1. The V segment lost 1 base and the J segment 0 bases; nucleotides outside the gene matches: 3. Germline V gene data show CDR1 as GTSNPN and CDR2 as SVGIG (reference sequence). The length of the CDR3 is 15 residues. CDR3 sequence: CAWSGDSLSYNEQFF. In DNA form, the CDR3 reads TGTGCCTGGAGTGGGGACAGCCTCTCCTACAATGAGCAGTTCTTC.

V gene TRBV5-4 combines with J gene TRBJ2-7, with 12 bases aligning to TRBD2. V shed 4 bases, J shed 3 bases, and the junction held 5 bases outside the gene matches. Germline V lookup: CDR1 SGHNT, CDR2 YYREEE (reference sequence). This CDR3 has 15 amino acids. CDR3 DNA sequence: TGTGCCAGCAGCCTACGGACTAGCGGGAACTACGAGCAGTACTTC. Its translation is CASSLRTSGNYEQYF.

The chain joins TRBV9 to TRBJ1-3; perhaps TRBD1 as D (5 bases). The CDR3 spans 15 residues. Germline CDR1 SGDLS, CDR2 YYNGEE. Deletions cut 0 bases from V and 3 bases from J, with 10 bases between. CDR3 DNA sequence: TGTGCCAGCAGCGTAGCCAGGGAAGGTGGAAACACCATATATTTT. Translation: CASSVAREGGNTIYF.

This chain links TRBV5-4 with TRBJ1-1; D gene uncertain. This CDR3 is 16 amino acids long. The V gene's germline CDR1 is SGHNT and CDR2 YYREEE (reference sequence). Trimming took 1 base from V and 1 from J, leaving 14 bases between them. CDR3 DNA sequence: TGTGCCAGCAGCTTGATGAGAGAGACGGGGAACACTGAAGCTTTCTTT. Translated, it gives CASSLMRETGNTEAFF.

The chain links TRBV7-6 to TRBJ2-6; 8 bases match TRBD2. Trimming at V came to 5 bases and at J to 2 bases, leaving 5 bases not matched to a gene. The CDR3 totals 16 residues. Germline lookup yields CDR1 SGHVS and CDR2 FNYEAQ. CDR3: CASSHPGGAGANVLTF. DNA of the CDR3: TGTGCCAGCAGCCACCCGGGGGGGGCTGGGGCCAACGTCCTGACTTTC.